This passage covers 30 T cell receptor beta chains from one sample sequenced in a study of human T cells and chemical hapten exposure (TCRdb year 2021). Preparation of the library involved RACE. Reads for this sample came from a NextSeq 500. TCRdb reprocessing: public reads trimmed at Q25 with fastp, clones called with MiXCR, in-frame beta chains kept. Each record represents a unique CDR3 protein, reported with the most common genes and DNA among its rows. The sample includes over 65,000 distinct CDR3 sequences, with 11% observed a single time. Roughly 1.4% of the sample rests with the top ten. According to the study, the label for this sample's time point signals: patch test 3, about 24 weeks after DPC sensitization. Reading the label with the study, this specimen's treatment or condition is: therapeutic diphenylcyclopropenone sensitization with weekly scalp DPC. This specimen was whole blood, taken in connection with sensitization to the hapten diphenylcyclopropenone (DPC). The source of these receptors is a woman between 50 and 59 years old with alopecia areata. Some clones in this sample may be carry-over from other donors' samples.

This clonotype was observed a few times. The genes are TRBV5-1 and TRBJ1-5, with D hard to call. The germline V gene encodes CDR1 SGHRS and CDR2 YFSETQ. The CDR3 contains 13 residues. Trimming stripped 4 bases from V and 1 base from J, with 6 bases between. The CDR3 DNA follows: TGCGCCAGCAGCATGGACAGCAATCAGCCCCAGCATTTT. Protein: CASSMDSNQPQHF.

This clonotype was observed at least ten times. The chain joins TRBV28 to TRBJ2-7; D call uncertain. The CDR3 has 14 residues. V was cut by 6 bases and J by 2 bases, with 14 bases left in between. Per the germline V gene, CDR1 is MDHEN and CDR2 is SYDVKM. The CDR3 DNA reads TGTGCCAGCAGGAGTTGGGTCCCCCCCTACGAGCAGTACTTC. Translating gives CASRSWVPPYEQYF. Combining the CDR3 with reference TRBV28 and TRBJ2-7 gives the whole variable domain DVKVTQSSRYLVKRTGEKVFLECVQDMDHENMFWYRQDPGLGLRLIYFSYDVKMKEKGDIPEGYSVSREKKERFSLILESASTNQTSMYLCASRSWVPPYEQYFGPGTRLTVT.

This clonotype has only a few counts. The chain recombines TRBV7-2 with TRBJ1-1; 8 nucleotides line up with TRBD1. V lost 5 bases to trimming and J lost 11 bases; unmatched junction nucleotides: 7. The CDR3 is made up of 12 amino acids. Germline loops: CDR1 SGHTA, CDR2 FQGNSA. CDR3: CASSLTGAFAFF. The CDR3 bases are TGTGCCAGCAGCCTGACAGGGGCTTTCGCTTTCTTT.

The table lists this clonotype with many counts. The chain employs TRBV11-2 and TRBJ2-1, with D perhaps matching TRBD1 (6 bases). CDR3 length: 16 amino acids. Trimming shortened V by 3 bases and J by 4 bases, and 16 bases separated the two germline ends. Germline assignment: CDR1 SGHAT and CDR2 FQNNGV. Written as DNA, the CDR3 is TGTGCCAGCAGCTTGGTCCCGTACAGGGTATACAATGAGCAGTTCTTC. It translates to CASSLVPYRVYNEQFF.

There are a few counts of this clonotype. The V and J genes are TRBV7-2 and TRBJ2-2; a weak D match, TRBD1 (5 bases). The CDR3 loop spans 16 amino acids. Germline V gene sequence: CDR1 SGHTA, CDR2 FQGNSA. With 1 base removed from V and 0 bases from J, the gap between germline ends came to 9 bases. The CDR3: CASSLVRAPNTGELFF. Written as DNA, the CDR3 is TGTGCCAGCAGCTTAGTCAGGGCGCCGAACACCGGGGAGCTGTTTTTT.

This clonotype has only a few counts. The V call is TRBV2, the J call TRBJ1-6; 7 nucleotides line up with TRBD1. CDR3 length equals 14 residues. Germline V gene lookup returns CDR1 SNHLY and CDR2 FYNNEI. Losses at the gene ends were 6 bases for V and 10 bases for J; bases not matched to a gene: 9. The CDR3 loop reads CASSVTGERSPLHF. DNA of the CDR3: TGTGCCAGCAGCGTAACAGGGGAGCGATCACCCCTCCACTTT.

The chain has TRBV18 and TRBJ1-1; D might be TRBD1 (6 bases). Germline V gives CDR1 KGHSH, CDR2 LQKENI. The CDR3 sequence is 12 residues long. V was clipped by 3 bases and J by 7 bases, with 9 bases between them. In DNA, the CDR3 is TGTGCCAGCTCACCGCGCAGGGGTGAAGCTTTCTTT. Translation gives CASSPRRGEAFF.

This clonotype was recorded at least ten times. CDR3 bases: TGTGCCAGCAGACGGGGGACTAGCGGGCTCTTAACGTCAACTTACGAGCAGTACTTC. It encodes CASRRGTSGLLTSTYEQYF. The gene calls are TRBV12-3 or TRBV12-4 and TRBJ2-7; 12 nucleotides match TRBD2. CDR3 length: 19 amino acids. The ends lost 6 bases at V and 4 bases at J; junction bases unmatched: 19.

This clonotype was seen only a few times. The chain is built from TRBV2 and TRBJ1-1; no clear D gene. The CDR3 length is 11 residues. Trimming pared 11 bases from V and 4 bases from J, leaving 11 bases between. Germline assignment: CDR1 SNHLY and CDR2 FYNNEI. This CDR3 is CAGEGGTEAFF. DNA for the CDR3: TGTGCCGGGGAAGGTGGCACTGAAGCTTTCTTT. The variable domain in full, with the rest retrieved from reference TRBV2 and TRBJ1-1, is EPEVTQTPSHQVTQMGQEVILRCVPISNHLYFYWYRQILGQKVEFLVSFYNNEISEKSEIFDDQFSVERPDGSNFTLKIRSTKLEDSAMYFCAGEGGTEAFFGQGTRLTVV.

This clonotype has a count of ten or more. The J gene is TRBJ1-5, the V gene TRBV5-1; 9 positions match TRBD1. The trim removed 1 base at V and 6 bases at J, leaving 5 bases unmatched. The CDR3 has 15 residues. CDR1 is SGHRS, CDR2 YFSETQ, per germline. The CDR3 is CASSLSTGGVQPQHF. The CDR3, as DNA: TGCGCCAGCAGCTTGAGTACAGGGGGCGTTCAGCCCCAGCATTTT.

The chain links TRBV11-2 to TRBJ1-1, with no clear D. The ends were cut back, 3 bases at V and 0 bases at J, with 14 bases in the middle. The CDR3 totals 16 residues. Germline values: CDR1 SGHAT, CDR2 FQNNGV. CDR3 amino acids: CASSFGRLGMNTEAFF. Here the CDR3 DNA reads TGTGCCAGCAGCTTTGGTCGTCTTGGGATGAACACTGAAGCTTTCTTT.

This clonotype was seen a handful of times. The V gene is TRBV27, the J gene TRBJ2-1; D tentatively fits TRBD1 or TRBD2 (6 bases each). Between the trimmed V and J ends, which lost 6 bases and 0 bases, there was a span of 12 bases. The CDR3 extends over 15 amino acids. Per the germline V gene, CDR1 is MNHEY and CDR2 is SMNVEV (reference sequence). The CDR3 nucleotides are TGTGCCAGCAGCCCGAGGGGGGCCTCCTACAATGAGCAGTTCTTC. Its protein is CASSPRGASYNEQFF.

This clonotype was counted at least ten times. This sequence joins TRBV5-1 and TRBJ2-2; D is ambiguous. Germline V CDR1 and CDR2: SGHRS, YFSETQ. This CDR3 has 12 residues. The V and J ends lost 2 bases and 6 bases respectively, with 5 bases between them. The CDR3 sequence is CASSFTPGELFF. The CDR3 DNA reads TGCGCCAGCAGCTTTACCCCCGGGGAGCTGTTTTTT.

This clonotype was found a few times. CDR3 bases: TGTGCCAGCTCACAAAATGACGGGGGAGCGGGCTATGGCTACACCTTC. Protein: CASSQNDGGAGYGYTF. The chain employs TRBV18 and TRBJ1-2; a weak D match, TRBD1 (5 bases). Germline V gene data show CDR1 as KGHSH and CDR2 as LQKENI. The CDR3 extends over 16 amino acids. The ends were cut back, 4 bases at V and 4 bases at J, with 19 bases in the middle.

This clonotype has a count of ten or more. The chain's CDR3 is CASSLGLAGYQETQYF. CDR3 in DNA: TGCGCCAGCAGCTTGGGGCTAGCGGGGTACCAAGAGACCCAGTACTTC. The V and J genes are TRBV5-1 and TRBJ2-5; 9 bases align to TRBD2. This CDR3 is 16 amino acids long. CDR1 and CDR2 from the germline V gene are SGHRS and YFSETQ. V dropped 0 bases and J dropped 0; count of bases not matched to a gene: 3.

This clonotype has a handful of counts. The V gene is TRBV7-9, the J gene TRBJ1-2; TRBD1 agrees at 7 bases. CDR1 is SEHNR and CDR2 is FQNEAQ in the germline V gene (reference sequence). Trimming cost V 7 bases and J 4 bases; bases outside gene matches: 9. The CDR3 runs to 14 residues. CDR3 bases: TGTGCCAGCACCCCCCCTGGGGACAGCTATGGCTACACCTTC. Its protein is CASTPPGDSYGYTF.

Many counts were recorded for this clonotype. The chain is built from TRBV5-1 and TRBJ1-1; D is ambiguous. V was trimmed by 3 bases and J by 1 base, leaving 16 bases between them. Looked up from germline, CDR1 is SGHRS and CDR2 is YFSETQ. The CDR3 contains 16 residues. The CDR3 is CASSSIPTIGNTEAFF. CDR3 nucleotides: TGCGCCAGCAGCTCGATACCCACCATCGGGAACACTGAAGCTTTCTTT.

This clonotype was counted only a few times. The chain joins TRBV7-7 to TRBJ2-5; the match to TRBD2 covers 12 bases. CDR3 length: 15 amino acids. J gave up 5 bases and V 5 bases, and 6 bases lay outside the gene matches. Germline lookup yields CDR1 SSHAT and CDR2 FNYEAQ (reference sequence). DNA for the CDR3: TGTGCCAGCAGCCGACGACTAGCGGGAGATGAGACCCAGTACTTC. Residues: CASSRRLAGDETQYF.

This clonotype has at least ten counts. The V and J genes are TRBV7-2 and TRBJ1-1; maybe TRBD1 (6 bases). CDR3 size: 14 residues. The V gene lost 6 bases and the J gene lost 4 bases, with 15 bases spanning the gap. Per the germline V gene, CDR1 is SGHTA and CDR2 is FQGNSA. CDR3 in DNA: TGTGCCAGCAGTCCACAGGGCCTGGGCACTGAAGCTTTCTTT. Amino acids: CASSPQGLGTEAFF.

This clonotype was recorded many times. CDR3 sequence (DNA): TGCAGTGCTGTCGGTTGGGTTAACTATGGCTACACCTTC. It translates to CSAVGWVNYGYTF. The chain has TRBV20-1 and TRBJ1-2; D unresolved. CDR3 length: 13 amino acids. Germline V gene lookup returns CDR1 DFQATT and CDR2 SNEGSKA (reference sequence). V was clipped by 5 bases and J by 1 base, with 11 bases between them.

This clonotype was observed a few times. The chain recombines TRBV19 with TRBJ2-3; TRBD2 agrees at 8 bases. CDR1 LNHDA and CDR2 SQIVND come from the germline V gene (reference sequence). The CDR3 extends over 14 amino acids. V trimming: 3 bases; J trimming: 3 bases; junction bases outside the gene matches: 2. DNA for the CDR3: TGTGCCAGTAGTATCGGACTAGCAACAGATACGCAGTATTTT. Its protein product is CASSIGLATDTQYF.

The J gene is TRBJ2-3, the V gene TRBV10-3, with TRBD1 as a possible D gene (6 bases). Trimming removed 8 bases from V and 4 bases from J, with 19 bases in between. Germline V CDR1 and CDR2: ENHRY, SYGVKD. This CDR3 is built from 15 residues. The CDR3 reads CAIGLQGQYSDTQYF. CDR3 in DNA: TGTGCCATCGGTCTCCAAGGACAGTACTCAGATACGCAGTATTTT.

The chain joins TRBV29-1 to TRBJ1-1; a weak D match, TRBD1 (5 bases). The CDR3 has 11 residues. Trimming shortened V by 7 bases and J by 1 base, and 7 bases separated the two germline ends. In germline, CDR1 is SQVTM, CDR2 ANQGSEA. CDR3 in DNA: TGCAGCGCCCAGGGGAACACTGAAGCTTTCTTT. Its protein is CSAQGNTEAFF.

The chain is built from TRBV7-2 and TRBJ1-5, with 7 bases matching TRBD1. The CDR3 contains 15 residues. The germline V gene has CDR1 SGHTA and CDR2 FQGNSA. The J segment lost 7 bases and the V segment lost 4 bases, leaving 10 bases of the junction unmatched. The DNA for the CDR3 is TGTGCCAGCAGCTCACTAACAGGGGTACGGCAGCCCCAGCATTTT. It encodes CASSSLTGVRQPQHF.

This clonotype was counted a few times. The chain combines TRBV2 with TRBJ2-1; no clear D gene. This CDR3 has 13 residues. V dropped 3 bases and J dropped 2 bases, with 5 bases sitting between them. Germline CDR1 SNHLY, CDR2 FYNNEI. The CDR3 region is CASSDVTYNEQFF. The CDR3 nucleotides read TGTGCCAGCAGTGATGTTACCTACAATGAGCAGTTCTTC.

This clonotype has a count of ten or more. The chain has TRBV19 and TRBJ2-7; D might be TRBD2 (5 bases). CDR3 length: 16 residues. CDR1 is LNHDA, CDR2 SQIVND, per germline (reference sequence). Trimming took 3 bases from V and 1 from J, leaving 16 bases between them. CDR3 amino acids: CASSIGGGRVSYEQYF. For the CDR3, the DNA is TGTGCCAGTAGTATTGGTGGCGGGCGAGTTTCCTACGAGCAGTACTTC.

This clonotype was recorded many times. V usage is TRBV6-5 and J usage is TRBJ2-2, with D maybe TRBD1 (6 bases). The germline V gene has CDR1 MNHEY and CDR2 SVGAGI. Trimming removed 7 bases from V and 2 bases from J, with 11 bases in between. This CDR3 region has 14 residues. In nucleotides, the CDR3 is TGTGCCAGCACAGGGACACGAAACACCGGGGAGCTGTTTTTT. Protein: CASTGTRNTGELFF.

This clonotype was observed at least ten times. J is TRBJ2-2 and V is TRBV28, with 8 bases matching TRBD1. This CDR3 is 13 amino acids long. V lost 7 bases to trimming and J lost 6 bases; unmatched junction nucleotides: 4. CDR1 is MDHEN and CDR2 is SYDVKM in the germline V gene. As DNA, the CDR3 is TGTGCCAGCAAACAGGGGGGTCCCGGGGAGCTGTTTTTT. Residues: CASKQGGPGELFF.

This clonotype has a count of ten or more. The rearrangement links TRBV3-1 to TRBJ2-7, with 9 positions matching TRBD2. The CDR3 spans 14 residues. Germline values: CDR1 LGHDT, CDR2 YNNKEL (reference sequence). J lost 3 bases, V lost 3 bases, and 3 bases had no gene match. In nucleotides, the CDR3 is TGTGCCAGCAGCCAGCGTAGCGGGGGCTACGAGCAGTACTTC. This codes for CASSQRSGGYEQYF.

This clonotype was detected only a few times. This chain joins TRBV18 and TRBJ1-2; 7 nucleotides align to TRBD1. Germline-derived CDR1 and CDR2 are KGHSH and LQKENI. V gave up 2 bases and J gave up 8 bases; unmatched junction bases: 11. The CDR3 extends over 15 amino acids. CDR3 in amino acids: CASSPTLDRPRGYTF. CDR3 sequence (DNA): TGTGCCAGCTCACCAACCCTGGACAGGCCAAGAGGCTACACCTTC.